These 2 T cell receptor beta chains came from one sample sequenced in a study of CD8+ T cells in alopecia areata. cDNA reverse transcribed from extracted RNA served as the sequencing template. This table comes from immunoSEQ multiplex PCR, and its TCRdb copy is limited to in-frame clones, with some not included. The sample lists about 190,000 clones, around 66% occurring once. Treatment meaning: oral pan-JAK inhibitor, 5-10 mg twice daily. This specimen consisted of CD4+ T cells sorted from blood, obtained at week 4, from a patient treated with tofacitinib. The source is a human donor with alopecia areata.

The rearrangement links TRBV7-2 to TRBJ2-5, with a possible D match to TRBD1 (6 bases). This CDR3 spans 18 amino acids. V was trimmed by 5 bases and J by 0 bases, leaving 22 bases between them. The V gene's germline CDR1 is SGHTA and CDR2 FQGNSA. The CDR3 reads CASSPESGRGWYQETQYF. The CDR3 DNA reads as TGTGCCAGCAGCCCCGAGTCGGGCAGGGGCTGGTACCAAGAGACCCAGTACTTC.

V gene TRBV5-1 combines with J gene TRBJ1-6, with 9 bases that match TRBD1. V gave up 4 bases and J gave up 6 bases; unmatched junction bases: 5. Germline loops: CDR1 SGHRS, CDR2 YFSETQ. This CDR3 has 15 residues. CDR3 nucleotides: TGCGCCAGCAGCGTGGGACAGGGAGGTAATTCACCCCTCCACTTT. Translation gives CASSVGQGGNSPLHF.